These 26 T cell receptor beta chains came from one sample sequenced in a study of T cells in Graves' hyperthyroidism and ophthalmopathy. What was amplified from RNA transcripts were TCR beta CDR3 regions. The HTBI set primed first-round TCR CDR3 RT-PCR. TCRdb re-derived calls from the multiplex PCR reads in MiXCR, one entry per CDR3 protein. The sample includes about 610,000 distinct CDR3 sequences, more than 15% of them seen just once. Sequencing input: blood. Receptors originate from a woman aged 40 to 50 with Graves' ophthalmopathy.

This chain connects TRBV28 to TRBJ2-1; tentative D call: TRBD2 (6 bases). The germline gives CDR1 MDHEN, CDR2 SYDVKM. The V end lost 7 bases, the J end lost 6 bases, and 19 bases lay between the germline ends. There are 15 residues in the CDR3. The chain's CDR3 is CASTSTAGVGNEQFF. As DNA, the CDR3 is TGTGCCAGCACTTCCACAGCGGGTGTAGGCAATGAGCAGTTCTTC.

The count of this clonotype is one. The V gene is TRBV12-3 or TRBV12-4, the J gene TRBJ1-6; D remains unclear. V lost 3 bases to trimming and J lost 14 bases, with 23 bases between them. This CDR3 is built from 16 residues. CDR3 in amino acids: CASSLLGGSSLSALHF. CDR3 nucleotide sequence: TGTGCCAGCAGTTTGTTAGGCGGCAGTTCACTTTCGGCCCTCCACTTT.

Ten or more counts support this clonotype. One end of the junction fails to match germline, which may point to a read error. The rearrangement joins TRBV20-1 to TRBJ2-1; D unclear. This CDR3 has 14 amino acids. Germline V gives CDR1 DFQATT, CDR2 SNEGSKA (reference sequence). The CDR3 DNA sequence: TGCAGTGCTAGTCCCCCGAACTCCGACAATGAGCAGTTCTTC. Its translation is CSASPPNSDNEQFF.

The V call is TRBV25-1, the J call TRBJ2-2; TRBD2 is a possible D gene (5 bases). The ends were cut back, 6 bases at V and 4 bases at J, with 12 bases in the middle. The CDR3 loop spans 14 amino acids. Germline V gives CDR1 MGHDK, CDR2 SYGVNS. The CDR3 protein is CASRPTGVTGELFF. The CDR3 nucleotides are TGTGCCAGCAGACCAACCGGGGTCACCGGGGAGCTGTTTTTT.

This clonotype was seen at least ten times. The chain has TRBV20-1 and TRBJ2-7; D unclear. Germline V CDR1 and CDR2: DFQATT, SNEGSKA (reference sequence). V was pared by 5 bases and J by 3 bases, with 14 bases between. This CDR3 has 13 residues. The CDR3 nucleotides are TGCAGTGCTGATGTGAACGGTATCTACGAGCAGTACTTC. Its translation: CSADVNGIYEQYF.

A remark on this clonotype: A much larger clone differs by one base, so this may be a read error. This rearrangement joins TRBV30 to TRBJ1-1; possibly TRBD1 for D (5 bases). The CDR3 contains 10 residues. The germline V gene encodes CDR1 GTSNPN and CDR2 SVGIG (reference sequence). The CDR3 reads CAWRDTEALF. In nucleotides, the CDR3 is TGTGCCTGGAGGGACACTGAAGCTCTCTTT.

This clonotype was counted only a few times. The chain uses TRBV5-1 and TRBJ2-1; 12 positions match TRBD2. After removal of 4 bases from V and 6 bases from J, the junction contained 8 bases not matched to a gene. CDR1 SGHRS and CDR2 YFSETQ come from the germline V gene. This CDR3 comprises 16 residues. The CDR3 loop is CASSLASGGAVNEQFF. DNA for the CDR3: TGCGCCAGCAGCCTCGCTAGCGGGGGGGCGGTCAATGAGCAGTTCTTC.

This clonotype occurred many times. The rearrangement joins TRBV20-1 to TRBJ2-1; 7 bases align to TRBD1. Germline V gives CDR1 DFQATT, CDR2 SNEGSKA (reference sequence). Trimming at V came to 2 bases and at J to 1 base, leaving 11 bases not matched to a gene. CDR3 length equals 17 residues. CDR3 residues: CSARSLSRTGSYNEQFF. DNA for the CDR3: TGCAGTGCTAGATCCCTAAGCAGGACAGGTTCCTACAATGAGCAGTTCTTC.

Worth noting for this clonotype: This may come from a read error, since a much larger clone is one base off. CDR3 coding DNA: TGTGCCAGCAGCTTAGCGCCAGGGAACGCTGAAGCTTTCTTT. Its protein product is CASSLAPGNAEAFF. V gene TRBV7-9 combines with J gene TRBJ1-1, with D tentatively TRBD1 (5 bases). Germline CDR1 reads SEHNR; CDR2 reads FQNEAQ (reference sequence). The CDR3 has 14 amino acids. The full variable domain, with the rest looked up from reference TRBV7-9 and TRBJ1-1, is DTGVSQNPRHKITKRGQNVTFRCDPISEHNRLYWYRQTLGQGPEFLTYFQNEAQLEKSRLLSDRFSAERPKGSFSTLEIQRTEQGDSAMYLCASSLAPGNAEAFFGQGTRLTVV.

This clonotype has just a few counts. The chain combines TRBV5-1 with TRBJ2-2; 11 nucleotides line up with TRBD2. Germline CDR1 and CDR2: SGHRS and YFSETQ. The CDR3 is made up of 17 amino acids. After removal of 0 bases from V and 0 bases from J, the junction contained 1 base not matched to a gene. CDR3 nucleotides: TGCGCCAGCAGCTTGGTACTAGCGGGGGCGAACACCGGGGAGCTGTTTTTT. This codes for CASSLVLAGANTGELFF. Full variable domain (missing parts from reference TRBV5-1 and TRBJ2-2): KAGVTQTPRYLIKTRGQQVTLSCSPISGHRSVSWYQQTPGQGLQFLFEYFSETQRNKGNFPGRFSGRQFSNSRSEMNVSTLELGDSALYLCASSLVLAGANTGELFFGEGSRLTVL.

The sample holds many counts of this clonotype. The chain joins TRBV20-1 to TRBJ1-1; no clear D. The CDR3 length is 13 residues. Trimming removed 3 bases at V and 10 bases at J, with 18 bases between. Per germline, CDR1 DFQATT and CDR2 SNEGSKA (reference sequence). In DNA form, the CDR3 reads TGCAGTGCTAGCACACCCCCACCGGAGTCAGCTTTCTTT. Protein: CSASTPPPESAFF.

This clonotype was counted ten times or more. This chain links TRBV11-2 with TRBJ2-3; 7 positions agree with TRBD1. The CDR3 length is 14 residues. After removal of 5 bases from V and 6 bases from J, the junction contained 8 bases not matched to a gene. Germline V gives CDR1 SGHAT, CDR2 FQNNGV. CDR3 region: CASSLTGLSDTQYF. The CDR3 coding sequence is TGTGCCAGCAGCCTGACAGGGCTTTCGGATACGCAGTATTTT.

This clonotype was seen only a few times. The chain carries TRBV18 and TRBJ1-1; 9 nucleotides agree with TRBD1. The CDR3 consists of 14 residues. With V trimmed by 4 bases and J by 10 bases, 10 bases remained unmatched. Germline-derived CDR1 and CDR2 are KGHSH and LQKENI. CDR3 nucleotides: TGTGCCAGCTCACAAGGACAGGGGCTCAAGGGAGCTTTCTTT. It specifies CASSQGQGLKGAFF.

This chain joins TRBV6-5 and TRBJ2-7; possibly TRBD1 or TRBD2 for D (5 bases each). The CDR3 runs 14 residues. The V end was cut by 2 bases, the J end by 2 bases, with 10 bases between. The germline V gene has CDR1 MNHEY and CDR2 SVGAGI. The CDR3 reads CASSYRGRPYEQYF. The DNA for the CDR3 is TGTGCCAGCAGTTACAGGGGACGGCCCTACGAGCAGTACTTC.

The sample holds a few counts of this clonotype. This chain connects TRBV2 to TRBJ1-1; TRBD1 matches at 7 bases. The V segment lost 5 bases and the J segment 0 bases; nucleotides outside the gene matches: 9. Germline loops: CDR1 SNHLY, CDR2 FYNNEI. This CDR3 has 16 amino acids. This CDR3 reads CASSRGYTGVNTEAFF. DNA of the CDR3: TGTGCCAGCAGTCGCGGATATACAGGGGTGAACACTGAAGCTTTCTTT.

This clonotype has ten or more counts. The CDR3: CASSWPVGGLGYTF. The CDR3 DNA reads as TGTGCCAGCAGCTGGCCCGTAGGGGGCCTTGGCTACACCTTC. This chain links TRBV11-1 with TRBJ1-2; 7 bases are shared with TRBD1. The germline CDR1 and CDR2 sequences are SGHAT and FQDESV (reference sequence). The CDR3 covers 14 residues. The junction had 9 bases not matched to a gene; V was cut back by 4 bases and J by 7 bases. Variable domain in full (rest from reference TRBV11-1 and TRBJ1-2): EAEVAQSPRYKITEKSQAVAFWCDPISGHATLYWYRQILGQGPELLVQFQDESVVDDSQLPKDRFSAERLKGVDSTLKIQPAELGDSAMYLCASSWPVGGLGYTFGSGTRLTVV.

Many counts were recorded for this clonotype. V and J are TRBV5-4 and TRBJ2-7; 9 nucleotides align to TRBD2. Trimming removed 4 bases from V and 5 bases from J; junction bases left unmatched: 4. CDR1 is SGHNT, CDR2 YYREEE, per germline (reference sequence). The CDR3 spans 13 residues. In nucleotides, the CDR3 is TGTGCCAGCAGCAAGAGACTAGCGGACGAGCAGTACTTC. Amino acids: CASSKRLADEQYF.

This clonotype was detected many times. The chain has TRBV11-2 and TRBJ2-2; TRBD2 might be the D (6 bases). Per germline, CDR1 SGHAT and CDR2 FQNNGV. The CDR3 extends over 16 amino acids. V was clipped by 3 bases and J by 8 bases, with 19 bases between them. CDR3 sequence (DNA): TGTGCCAGCAGCTTGTGGTTTCAGCGGGCGTCAGGGGAGCTGTTTTTT. It specifies CASSLWFQRASGELFF.

This clonotype was detected ten times or more. The V gene is TRBV28, the J gene TRBJ2-1; the D is unclear. The V and J ends lost 5 bases and 8 bases respectively, with 16 bases between them. Germline loops: CDR1 MDHEN, CDR2 SYDVKM. There are 14 residues in the CDR3. The CDR3 nucleotides are TGTGCCAGCAGTCGCCCTCCCCCCCTTGATGAGCAGTTCTTC. Its translation is CASSRPPPLDEQFF. Based on the CDR3 plus reference TRBV28 and TRBJ2-1, the full variable domain is DVKVTQSSRYLVKRTGEKVFLECVQDMDHENMFWYRQDPGLGLRLIYFSYDVKMKEKGDIPEGYSVSREKKERFSLILESASTNQTSMYLCASSRPPPLDEQFFGPGTRLTVL.

The CDR3 coding sequence is TGTGCCAGCAGCCTGGAGCCAGGGGGGAGTTGGACCGGGGAGCTGTTTTTT. It translates to CASSLEPGGSWTGELFF. The chain combines TRBV7-9 with TRBJ2-2; the D gene is possibly TRBD1 (7 bases). The V gene lost 5 bases and the J gene lost 5 bases, with 21 bases spanning the gap. CDR3 size: 17 residues. Germline CDR1 and CDR2: SEHNR and FQNEAQ (reference sequence).

This chain links TRBV29-1 with TRBJ1-2; 7 bases are a match to TRBD1. Germline V lookup: CDR1 SQVTM, CDR2 ANQGSEA. CDR3 size: 16 residues. V lost 0 bases, J lost 4 bases, and 11 bases stayed unmatched. This chain's CDR3 is CSVEDIDRVRSYGYTF. The CDR3 DNA sequence: TGCAGCGTTGAAGACATAGACAGGGTTCGTAGCTATGGCTACACCTTC.

The V gene is TRBV7-2, the J gene TRBJ2-4, with TRBD1 as a possible D gene (6 bases). The ends were cut back, 5 bases at V and 0 bases at J, with 20 bases in the middle. The length of the CDR3 is 18 residues. CDR1 and CDR2 (germline): SGHTA, FQGNSA. This CDR3 is CASSRTGSGGLAKNIQYF. Here the CDR3 DNA reads TGTGCCAGCAGCCGTACAGGGTCCGGAGGACTAGCCAAAAACATTCAGTACTTC.

This chain connects TRBV9 to TRBJ2-1; D not certain. Deletions cut 2 bases from V and 0 bases from J, with 9 bases between. Germline-derived CDR1 and CDR2 are SGDLS and YYNGEE. The CDR3 has 15 residues. The CDR3 region is CASSVGYGSYNEQFF. CDR3 bases: TGTGCCAGCAGCGTTGGGTACGGCTCCTACAATGAGCAGTTCTTC.

This clonotype has only a few counts. The rearrangement uses TRBV12-3 or TRBV12-4 and TRBJ2-7; D uncertain. V gave up 3 bases and J gave up 6 bases, with 12 bases separating them. CDR3 length: 13 residues. CDR3 in DNA: TGTGCCAGCAGTTTCCTATCAAGGGTCGAGCAGTACTTC. It is translated as CASSFLSRVEQYF.

This clonotype was picked up many times. This chain uses TRBV7-2 with TRBJ2-7; D is ambiguous. Germline V gene sequence: CDR1 SGHTA, CDR2 FQGNSA. This CDR3 has 15 residues. V shed 1 base and J shed 2 bases, with 12 bases lying between them. The chain's CDR3 is CASSLGESQTYEQYF. The CDR3 DNA follows: TGTGCCAGCAGCTTAGGGGAATCACAGACCTACGAGCAGTACTTC.

V gene TRBV5-1 combines with J gene TRBJ2-3; 11 bases are a match to TRBD2. Germline V gene lookup returns CDR1 SGHRS and CDR2 YFSETQ. The V and J ends lost 4 bases and 5 bases, in that order; junction bases with no gene match: 6. CDR3 size: 15 residues. This chain's CDR3 is CASSGGTSGRDTQYF. The CDR3 DNA reads as TGCGCCAGCAGCGGGGGGACTAGCGGAAGAGATACGCAGTATTTT.